This T cell receptor (beta chain) is from a study of cytomegalovirus exposure and HLA in healthy donors. This CDR3 is built from 16 residues. The germline V gene encodes CDR1 GTSNPN and CDR2 SVGIG (reference sequence). V trimming: 4 bases; J trimming: 0 bases; junction bases outside the gene matches: 10. For this clone: Antigen unknown.

Broader study findings: Earlier analysis yielded a pattern in which most TCR beta V segments were productive about 87% or about 30% of the time.

PCR primers comprised 60 Vbeta and 13 Jbeta primers. Libraries were prepared by immunoSEQ multiplex PCR; TCRdb keeps only in-frame clonotypes and omits some of them. The data show about 52,000 clones, 50% to 70% seen once. The genes are TRBV30 and TRBJ1-1, with 8 bases identical to TRBD1. Sequencing input: PBMCs. The source of this sequence is a human donor in good health. CDR3 nucleotides: TGTGCCTGGATTCGGGGGACAGGCCTCATGAACACTGAAGCTTTCTTT. Amino acids: CAWIRGTGLMNTEAFF.